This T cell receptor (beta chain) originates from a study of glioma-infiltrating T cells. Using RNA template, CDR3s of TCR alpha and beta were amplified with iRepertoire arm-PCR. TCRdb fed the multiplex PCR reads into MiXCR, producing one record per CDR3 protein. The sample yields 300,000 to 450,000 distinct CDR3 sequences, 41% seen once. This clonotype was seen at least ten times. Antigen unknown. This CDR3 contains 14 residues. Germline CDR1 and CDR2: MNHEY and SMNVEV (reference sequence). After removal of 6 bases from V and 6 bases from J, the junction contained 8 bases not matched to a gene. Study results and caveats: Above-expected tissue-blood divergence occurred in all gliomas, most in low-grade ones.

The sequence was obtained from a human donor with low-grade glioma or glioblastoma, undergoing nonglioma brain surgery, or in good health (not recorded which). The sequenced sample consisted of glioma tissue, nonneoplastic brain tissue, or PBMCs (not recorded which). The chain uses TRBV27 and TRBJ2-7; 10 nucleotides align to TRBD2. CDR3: CASRRTAGGIEQYF. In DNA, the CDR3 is TGTGCCAGCAGACGGACAGCGGGAGGGATCGAGCAGTACTTC.